The 30 T cell receptor beta chains presented below share a single source sample, sequenced in a study of response to subunit inactivated influenza vaccine. TCRdb passed the RT-PCR reads through MiXCR, listing each CDR3 protein once. The sample lists around 760,000 distinct CDR3 sequences, about 14% occurring once. The sample was PBMCs from blood, taken roughly 2 weeks before vaccination. Source of these receptors: a man aged 50 or older who received an inactivated influenza vaccine.

The chain is built from TRBV6-5 and TRBJ1-4; possibly TRBD1 for D (5 bases). The germline V gene has CDR1 MNHEY and CDR2 SVGAGI. V was trimmed by 0 bases and J by 8 bases, leaving 10 bases between them. This CDR3 is built from 14 residues. The CDR3 DNA sequence: TGTGCCAGCAGTTACTCACAGGCGAAGGAAAAACTGTTTTTT. Protein product: CASSYSQAKEKLFF.

The chain recombines TRBV29-1 with TRBJ1-2; D is ambiguous. The ends were cut back, 2 bases at V and 3 bases at J, with 16 bases in the middle. CDR1 SQVTM and CDR2 ANQGSEA come from the germline V gene. The CDR3 sequence is 15 residues long. The chain's CDR3 is CSVESPGRVDYGYTF. CDR3 nucleotide sequence: TGCAGCGTTGAAAGCCCCGGAAGGGTTGACTATGGCTACACCTTC.

This chain uses TRBV14 with TRBJ2-1; D perhaps matches TRBD1 (5 bases). The CDR3 is made up of 17 amino acids. Germline V gives CDR1 SGHDN, CDR2 FVKESK. V was cut by 4 bases and J by 3 bases, with 19 bases left in between. The DNA of the CDR3 is TGTGCCAGCAGCCGCGAAGATAGGGGTAGCTACTACAATGAGCAGTTCTTC. Translated, it gives CASSREDRGSYYNEQFF. Together with reference TRBV14 and TRBJ2-1, the CDR3 gives the full variable domain: EAGVTQFPSHSVIEKGQTVTLRCDPISGHDNLYWYRRVMGKEIKFLLHFVKESKQDESGMPNNRFLAERTGGTYSTLKVQPAELEDSGVYFCASSREDRGSYYNEQFFGPGTRLTVL.

In its sample, this clonotype was seen a few times. The chain employs TRBV4-3 and TRBJ2-5; weak D call: TRBD1 (6 bases). Germline CDR1 is LGHNA and CDR2 is YSLEER. This CDR3 spans 13 amino acids. Trimming cost V 0 bases and J 7 bases, with 9 bases left between them. Here the CDR3 reads CASSQDSQGTQYF. CDR3 nucleotide sequence: TGCGCCAGCAGCCAAGATTCACAGGGGACCCAGTACTTC.

The CDR3: CASSYFFRENEETQYF. CDR3 sequence (DNA): TGTGCCAGCAGTTACTTCTTCCGGGAGAATGAAGAGACCCAGTACTTC. This chain uses TRBV6-5 with TRBJ2-5, with D possibly TRBD2 on 6 matching bases. Trimming took 1 base from V and 3 from J, leaving 15 bases between them. There are 16 residues in the CDR3. CDR1 MNHEY and CDR2 SVGAGI come from the germline V gene.

This clonotype was observed a few times. V usage is TRBV7-8 and J usage is TRBJ2-7, with D unclear. Trimming pared 2 bases from V and 5 bases from J, leaving 16 bases between. Germline V gene data show CDR1 as SGHVS and CDR2 as FQNEAQ. This CDR3 region has 15 residues. The CDR3 spells CASSLKVPSRHEQYF. The CDR3 DNA reads as TGTGCCAGCAGCTTAAAGGTTCCCTCCCGGCACGAGCAGTACTTC.

This clonotype has ten or more counts. J is TRBJ2-7 and V is TRBV4-3, with D perhaps matching TRBD1 (5 bases). This CDR3 comprises 16 residues. The V end lost 1 base, the J end lost 3 bases, and 16 bases lay between the germline ends. Germline V gene data show CDR1 as LGHNA and CDR2 as YSLEER. DNA for the CDR3: TGCGCCAGCAGCCAAGGGGGCAGTGCGACTTTCTACGAGCAGTACTTC. Translating it yields CASSQGGSATFYEQYF.

This clonotype came up a few times. The chain couples TRBV15 to TRBJ1-4; possibly TRBD1 for D (6 bases). Trimming removed 0 bases at V and 4 bases at J, with 9 bases between. Looked up from germline, CDR1 is LNHNV and CDR2 is YYDKDF (reference sequence). This CDR3 comprises 15 residues. The CDR3 spells CATSRDRGHNEKLFF. Here the CDR3 DNA reads TGTGCCACCAGCAGAGATCGGGGACATAATGAAAAACTGTTTTTT.

J is TRBJ2-3 and V is TRBV11-2; TRBD2 is a possible D gene (7 bases). The CDR3 spans 15 residues. Per the germline V gene, CDR1 is SGHAT and CDR2 is FQNNGV. Trimming pared 5 bases from V and 4 bases from J, leaving 16 bases between. The CDR3 sequence is CASSPEGGGSDTQYF. In DNA, the CDR3 is TGTGCCAGCAGCCCAGAAGGGGGGGGATCAGATACGCAGTATTTT.

This rearrangement joins TRBV24-1 to TRBJ2-5; 10 nucleotides align to TRBD2. V lost 3 bases, J lost 0 bases, and 3 bases stayed unmatched. This CDR3 has 16 amino acids. CDR1 is KGHDR, CDR2 SFDVKD, per germline. The CDR3 spells CATSDRSGRNQETQYF. The CDR3 bases are TGTGCCACCAGTGATCGTAGCGGGAGGAACCAAGAGACCCAGTACTTC.

This clonotype was seen more than once but under ten times. The chain employs TRBV10-3 and TRBJ2-2; 8 nucleotides agree with TRBD1. Germline V gene data show CDR1 as ENHRY and CDR2 as SYGVKD. The CDR3 has 15 residues. The ends lost 4 bases at V and 3 bases at J; junction bases unmatched: 4. CDR3 sequence: CAISGQGTHTGELFF. CDR3 coding DNA: TGTGCCATCAGTGGACAGGGGACCCACACCGGGGAGCTGTTTTTT.

This clonotype was counted ten times or more. J is TRBJ2-1 and V is TRBV28; D is tentatively TRBD1 or TRBD2 (5 bases each). With 5 bases removed from V and 6 bases from J, the gap between germline ends came to 23 bases. This CDR3 spans 17 amino acids. The germline V gene has CDR1 MDHEN and CDR2 SYDVKM. The DNA of the CDR3 is TGTGCCAGCAGTGTCGCGGGTCGTAGGGGTTCCCTCAATGAGCAGTTCTTC. This gives the protein CASSVAGRRGSLNEQFF.

This clonotype was seen a handful of times. The chain employs TRBV4-1 and TRBJ2-1; 14 bases align to TRBD2. Losses at the gene ends were 2 bases for V and 6 bases for J; bases not matched to a gene: 12. The CDR3 contains 19 residues. Germline loops: CDR1 MGHRA, CDR2 YSYEKL. The CDR3 loop is CASSQSGTSGRGFSNEQFF. The CDR3 bases are TGCGCCAGCAGCCAATCCGGGACTAGCGGGAGAGGCTTTAGCAATGAGCAGTTCTTC.

V and J are TRBV15 and TRBJ2-3; D is undetermined. CDR3 size: 11 residues. Between the trimmed V and J ends, which lost 5 bases and 5 bases, there was a span of 5 bases. Germline CDR1 and CDR2: LNHNV and YYDKDF (reference sequence). The CDR3 here is CATSSRDTQYF. The CDR3 DNA is TGTGCCACCAGCTCCCGAGATACGCAGTATTTT.

The table lists this clonotype with many counts. The V call is TRBV7-2, the J call TRBJ1-5; D is perhaps TRBD1 (6 bases). Between the trimmed V and J ends, which lost 5 bases and 2 bases, there was a span of 13 bases. Looked up from germline, CDR1 is SGHTA and CDR2 is FQGNSA. The CDR3 covers 15 residues. CDR3 sequence reads: CASSPRDNGNQPQHF. CDR3 bases: TGTGCCAGCAGCCCCCGGGACAATGGCAATCAGCCCCAGCATTTT.

Here the CDR3 DNA reads TGTGCCAGCAGGCCTGGGGGGGGGCTGGAGACCCAGTACTTC. This gives the protein CASRPGGGLETQYF. V is TRBV5-6 and J is TRBJ2-5; perhaps TRBD2 as D (7 bases). The CDR3 consists of 14 residues. V was shortened by 5 bases and J by 5 bases, with 16 bases between the two germline ends. CDR1 is SGHDT, CDR2 YYEEEE, per germline.

The chain combines TRBV5-5 with TRBJ2-3; D ambiguous. The V end lost 2 bases, the J end lost 14 bases, and 15 bases lay between the germline ends. The CDR3 is 12 amino acids. Germline CDR1 and CDR2: SGHKS and YYEKEE (reference sequence). The CDR3 is CASSFESRRWYF. The DNA of the CDR3 is TGTGCCAGCAGCTTCGAGTCTAGACGTTGGTATTTT. Full variable domain (outside the CDR3, taken from reference TRBV5-5 and TRBJ2-3): DAGVTQSPTHLIKTRGQQVTLRCSPISGHKSVSWYQQVLGQGPQFIFQYYEKEERGRGNFPDRFSARQFPNYSSELNVNALLLGDSALYLCASSFESRRWYFGPGTRLTVL.

This clonotype has more than one count but fewer than ten. The chain recombines TRBV29-1 with TRBJ2-3; D is uncertain. V dropped 3 bases and J dropped 0 bases, with 10 bases sitting between them. Germline assignment: CDR1 SQVTM and CDR2 ANQGSEA. The CDR3 loop spans 14 amino acids. CDR3: CSVDSIPSTDTQYF. Written as DNA, the CDR3 is TGCAGCGTTGACAGCATTCCTAGCACAGATACGCAGTATTTT.

This clonotype was detected ten times or more. V and J are TRBV5-1 and TRBJ2-7, with TRBD1 matching 8 bases. CDR3 length: 16 residues. The trim removed 3 bases at V and 3 bases at J, leaving 11 bases unmatched. The V gene's germline CDR1 is SGHRS and CDR2 YFSETQ. DNA of the CDR3: TGCGCCAGCAGCTCCACTCAGGGACAGGACTTCTACGAGCAGTACTTC. Protein product: CASSSTQGQDFYEQYF.

A few counts support this clonotype. The chain carries TRBV12-3 or TRBV12-4 and TRBJ1-5, with D perhaps matching TRBD1 (6 bases). The ends were cut back, 7 bases at V and 2 bases at J, with 21 bases in the middle. The CDR3 covers 17 residues. The CDR3 sequence is CASNLQGGGPGNQPQHF. CDR3 nucleotides: TGTGCCAGCAATCTACAGGGTGGGGGTCCTGGCAATCAGCCCCAGCATTTT.

There are many counts of this clonotype. The chain uses TRBV12-3 or TRBV12-4 and TRBJ1-2; maybe TRBD1 (5 bases). Deletions cut 0 bases from V and 2 bases from J, with 10 bases between. The CDR3 contains 15 residues. CDR3 residues: CASSLAGVGNYGYTF. CDR3 DNA: TGTGCCAGCAGTTTAGCGGGGGTAGGGAACTATGGCTACACCTTC.

This clonotype came up many times. The rearrangement joins TRBV5-1 to TRBJ2-3; D is unclear. CDR3 size: 15 residues. The V end lost 0 bases, the J end lost 2 bases, and 10 bases lay between the germline ends. The germline V gene has CDR1 SGHRS and CDR2 YFSETQ. The CDR3 bases are TGCGCCAGCAGCTTGGGCGGAGCACTCACAGATACGCAGTATTTT. Its protein product is CASSLGGALTDTQYF.

This clonotype was observed a handful of times. J is TRBJ2-5 and V is TRBV20-1; tentative D call: TRBD2 (6 bases). CDR1 is DFQATT and CDR2 is SNEGSKA in the germline V gene (reference sequence). Trimming removed 3 bases at V and 3 bases at J, with 8 bases between. This CDR3 contains 12 residues. CDR3 in DNA: TGCAGTGCTAGTGGCGGGAAAGAGACCCAGTACTTC. Translation: CSASGGKETQYF.

This clonotype turned up a few times. This sequence joins TRBV12-3 or TRBV12-4 and TRBJ1-1; D is possibly TRBD1 (5 bases). CDR3 length: 14 residues. With 1 base removed from V and 5 bases from J, the gap between germline ends came to 11 bases. The DNA of the CDR3 is TGTGCCAGCAGTTTAGTTTCAGGGTGGACTGAAGCTTTCTTT. Amino acid sequence: CASSLVSGWTEAFF.

Only a few counts were recorded for this clonotype. The J gene is TRBJ1-2, the V gene TRBV21-1; the table's TRBD1 call for D was not verified on the DNA. TRBV21-1 is shown as a pseudogene. CDR3 size: 14 residues. This CDR3 is CASSKGGASYGYTF. As DNA, the CDR3 is TGTGCCAGCAGCAAAGGGGGCGCGAGCTATGGCTACACCTTC.

The chain couples TRBV5-1 to TRBJ2-7; 9 bases are a match to TRBD1. CDR1 SGHRS and CDR2 YFSETQ come from the germline V gene. CDR3 length: 15 amino acids. J lost 0 bases, V lost 4 bases, and 5 bases had no gene match. The CDR3 here is CASSPGQGHSYEQYF. CDR3 coding DNA: TGCGCCAGCAGCCCAGGACAGGGGCACTCCTACGAGCAGTACTTC.

The chain has TRBV3-1 and TRBJ1-6, with D perhaps TRBD1 (6 bases). V lost 1 base, J lost 13 bases, and 14 bases lay in between. This CDR3 contains 14 residues. Germline V gene lookup returns CDR1 LGHDT and CDR2 YNNKEL (reference sequence). This CDR3 reads CASSQGGGGVPLHF. The CDR3 DNA follows: TGTGCCAGCAGCCAAGGTGGAGGGGGGGTCCCCCTCCACTTT. Based on the CDR3 plus reference TRBV3-1 and TRBJ1-6, the full variable domain is DTAVSQTPKYLVTQMGNDKSIKCEQNLGHDTMYWYKQDSKKFLKIMFSYNNKELIINETVPNRFSPKSPDKAHLNLHINSLELGDSAVYFCASSQGGGGVPLHFGNGTRLTVT.

V gene TRBV6-2 or TRBV6-3 combines with J gene TRBJ2-7; 8 bases match TRBD1. Trimming removed 5 bases from V and 6 bases from J; junction bases left unmatched: 9. CDR1 and CDR2 (germline): MNHEY, SVGEGT. This CDR3 contains 14 residues. CDR3 residues: CASSPDREIGEQYF. The CDR3 bases are TGTGCCAGCAGTCCGGACAGGGAGATCGGCGAGCAGTACTTC.

This clonotype was detected a few times. The CDR3 here is CSARGVRGGLYEQYF. In nucleotides, the CDR3 is TGCAGTGCTAGAGGGGTTAGAGGGGGTCTCTACGAGCAGTACTTC. The J gene is TRBJ2-7, the V gene TRBV20-1, with a weak D call TRBD1 (6 bases). CDR3 length: 15 amino acids. Trimming took off 1 base at V and 3 bases at J, with 16 bases between the two ends. Germline V gene sequence: CDR1 DFQATT, CDR2 SNEGSKA (reference sequence).

CDR3 protein: CASSQDLVVGGELFF. The CDR3 DNA reads as TGTGCCAGCAGCCAAGATCTGGTCGTCGGCGGGGAGCTGTTTTTT. The gene calls are TRBV3-1 and TRBJ2-2; D uncertain. The germline V gene has CDR1 LGHDT and CDR2 YNNKEL (reference sequence). The CDR3 length is 15 residues. Trimming removed 0 bases from V and 7 bases from J, with 12 bases in between.